Shown below are 7 T cell receptor beta chains from a single sample sequenced in a study of Ad26.COV2.S vaccination and SARS-CoV-2 variants. The table came from immunoSEQ multiplex PCR; TCRdb's copy has only in-frame clones and leaves some out. The table includes 350,000 to 500,000 clones, 80% to 90% detected once. Regarding treatment: around 19 received Ad26.COV2.S at low or high dose, single or two shots; several received placebo; per-sample allocation not given. All samples were drawn on day 63, counting from the first vaccine or placebo injection. The source material was peripheral blood, sampled in a trial of Ad26.COV2.S vaccine versus placebo. Receptors were obtained from a person aged 18-65 years who received the Ad26.COV2.S COVID-19 vaccine or a placebo.

The chain carries TRBV20-1 and TRBJ1-2; TRBD1 is a possible D gene (6 bases). Trimming pared 7 bases from V and 7 bases from J, leaving 10 bases between. Germline-derived CDR1 and CDR2 are DFQATT and SNEGSKA (reference sequence). The CDR3 runs 10 residues. Written as DNA, the CDR3 is TGCAGTGTCAGGGGTATTGGCTACACCTTC. This translates into CSVRGIGYTF.

The chain combines TRBV7-2 with TRBJ1-1; D is perhaps TRBD1 (6 bases). Germline V gene lookup returns CDR1 SGHTA and CDR2 FQGNSA. This CDR3 is 13 amino acids long. The germline V and J ends were trimmed by 5 bases and 4 bases, with 11 bases remaining between them. CDR3 DNA: TGTGCCAGCAGCCTCCAGGGGTCCACTGAAGCTTTCTTT. Translating it yields CASSLQGSTEAFF.

The chain combines TRBV18 with TRBJ2-1; D perhaps matches TRBD1 (8 bases). This CDR3 spans 14 amino acids. Trimming took 4 bases from V and 6 from J, leaving 13 bases between them. Germline V gene lookup returns CDR1 KGHSH and CDR2 LQKENI. The CDR3 region is CASSLTGGANEQFF. CDR3 coding DNA: TGTGCCAGCTCACTTACAGGGGGGGCCAATGAGCAGTTCTTC.

The chain carries TRBV25-1 and TRBJ1-1; no clear D gene. CDR1 and CDR2 (germline): MGHDK, SYGVNS. Trimming left V 4 bases short and J 3 bases short, with 3 bases between. The CDR3 sequence is 11 residues long. This chain's CDR3 is CASSVYTEAFF. In DNA form, the CDR3 reads TGTGCCAGCAGTGTATACACTGAAGCTTTCTTT.

This CDR3 reads CASSRLSDGEAFF. CDR3 bases: TGTGCCAGTAGTCGCTTATCGGACGGTGAAGCTTTCTTT. The gene calls are TRBV19 and TRBJ1-1, with D uncertain. The CDR3 is made up of 13 amino acids. V was pared by 5 bases and J by 7 bases, with 14 bases between. CDR1 and CDR2 (germline): LNHDA, SQIVND (reference sequence).

The chain joins TRBV4-2 to TRBJ2-7, with TRBD1 matching 9 bases. CDR1 and CDR2 (germline): LGHNA, YNFKEQ. The CDR3 covers 17 residues. J lost 2 bases, V lost 4 bases, and 12 bases had no gene match. CDR3 in DNA: TGTGCCAGCAGCCGCCGAATCTGGGACAGGGAAGCCTACGAGCAGTACTTC. This translates into CASSRRIWDREAYEQYF.

This chain joins TRBV20-1 and TRBJ2-1; D gene unclear. The CDR3 contains 11 residues. CDR1 is DFQATT and CDR2 is SNEGSKA in the germline V gene (reference sequence). Trimming cost V 0 bases and J 4 bases, with 1 base left between them. Here the CDR3 reads CSAREYNEQFF. The CDR3 DNA reads TGCAGTGCTAGAGAATACAATGAGCAGTTCTTC.